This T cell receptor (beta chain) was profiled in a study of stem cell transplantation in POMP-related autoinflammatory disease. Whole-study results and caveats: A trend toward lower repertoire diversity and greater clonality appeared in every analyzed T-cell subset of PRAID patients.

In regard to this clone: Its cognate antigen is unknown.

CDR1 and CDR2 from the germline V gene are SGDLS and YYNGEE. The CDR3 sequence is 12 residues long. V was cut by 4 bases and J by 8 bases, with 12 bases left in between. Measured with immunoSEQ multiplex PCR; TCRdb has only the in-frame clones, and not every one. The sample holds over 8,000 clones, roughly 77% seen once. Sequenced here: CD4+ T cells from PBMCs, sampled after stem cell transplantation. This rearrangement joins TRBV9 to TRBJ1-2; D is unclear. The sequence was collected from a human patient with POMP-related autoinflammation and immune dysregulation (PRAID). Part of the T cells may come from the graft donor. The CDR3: CASSLRNGGYTF. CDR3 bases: TGTGCCAGCAGCTTAAGAAATGGGGGCTACACCTTC.